A selection of T cell receptor beta chains follows, all from one sample in a study of cytomegalovirus exposure and HLA in healthy donors. Sequenced by immunoSEQ multiplex PCR; TCRdb stores in-frame clones only, minus some. This table holds under 130,000 clones, around 72% found once. The specimen sequenced was PBMCs. These TCRs come from a male donor in good health and CMV-seronegative. Each CDR3 is given with its conserved first and last residue. The order of the fields is D gene, J gene, V gene, clone size, CDR3 protein, CDR3 DNA. A D gene is named only where the DNA matches it firmly. Only some rows state a clone size, as once, few, many or a class for expanded clones.

d_gene: TRBD1
j_gene: TRBJ1-5
v_gene: TRBV19
abundance: -
CDR3aa: CASTNRDRGYNQPQHF
CDR3nt: TGTGCCAGTACTAACCGGGACAGGGGATACAATCAGCCCCAGCATTTT

d_gene: -
j_gene: TRBJ2-1
v_gene: TRBV6-5
abundance: -
CDR3aa: CASREGLLTNEQFF
CDR3nt: TGTGCCAGCAGGGAGGGCCTCCTCACGAATGAGCAGTTCTTC

d_gene: TRBD1
j_gene: TRBJ1-5
v_gene: TRBV19
abundance: -
CDR3aa: CATGDPGQGKSQPQHF
CDR3nt: TGTGCCACGGGAGATCCGGGACAGGGCAAATCTCAGCCCCAGCATTTT

d_gene: TRBD1
j_gene: TRBJ1-5
v_gene: TRBV2
abundance: -
CDR3aa: CASSGQGTSNQPQHF
CDR3nt: TGTGCCAGCAGTGGACAGGGGACGAGCAATCAGCCCCAGCATTTT

d_gene: TRBD2
j_gene: TRBJ2-2
v_gene: TRBV7-3
abundance: -
CDR3aa: CASSVGLAGGPGELFF
CDR3nt: TGTGCCAGCAGCGTGGGACTAGCGGGAGGGCCCGGGGAGCTGTTTTTT

d_gene: -
j_gene: TRBJ2-5
v_gene: TRBV30
abundance: -
CDR3aa: CAWRSGRRAQYF
CDR3nt: TGTGCCTGGAGGTCAGGGAGGAGGGCCCAGTACTTC

d_gene: TRBD2
j_gene: TRBJ2-7
v_gene: TRBV5-1
abundance: -
CDR3aa: CASSLVAGALYEQYF
CDR3nt: TGCGCCAGCAGCTTGGTGGCGGGAGCACTCTACGAGCAGTACTTC

d_gene: TRBD1
j_gene: TRBJ1-1
v_gene: TRBV5-6
abundance: -
CDR3aa: CASSWGQGATEAFF
CDR3nt: TGTGCCAGCAGCTGGGGACAGGGAGCCACTGAAGCTTTCTTT

d_gene: TRBD2
j_gene: TRBJ2-7
v_gene: TRBV7-2
abundance: -
CDR3aa: CASSSWTSSYEQYF
CDR3nt: TGTGCCAGCAGCTCTTGGACTAGCTCCTACGAGCAGTACTTC

d_gene: TRBD2
j_gene: TRBJ2-4
v_gene: TRBV5-4
abundance: few
CDR3aa: CASSLKRFGPSGSDKNIQYF
CDR3nt: TGTGCCAGCAGCTTGAAAAGGTTTGGTCCTAGCGGGAGTGACAAAAACATTCAGTACTTC

d_gene: -
j_gene: TRBJ2-7
v_gene: TRBV7-3
abundance: few
CDR3aa: CASSSLGGPGDEQYF
CDR3nt: TGTGCCAGCAGCTCGCTCGGAGGGCCGGGGGACGAGCAGTACTTC

d_gene: -
j_gene: TRBJ1-5
v_gene: TRBV19
abundance: -
CDR3aa: CASSDSGNQPQHF
CDR3nt: TGTGCCAGTTCGGACTCGGGGAATCAGCCCCAGCATTTT

d_gene: -
j_gene: TRBJ2-1
v_gene: TRBV19
abundance: -
CDR3aa: CASSASMSSYNEQFF
CDR3nt: TGTGCCAGTAGTGCATCTATGAGCTCCTACAATGAGCAGTTCTTC

d_gene: -
j_gene: TRBJ1-5
v_gene: TRBV7-9
abundance: -
CDR3aa: CASSSVYSNQPQHF
CDR3nt: TGTGCCAGCAGCTCGGTTTATAGCAATCAGCCCCAGCATTTT

d_gene: TRBD2
j_gene: TRBJ2-7
v_gene: TRBV7-2
abundance: -
CDR3aa: CASSLGLGGADEQYF
CDR3nt: TGTGCCAGCAGCTTGGGACTAGGAGGGGCCGACGAGCAGTACTTC

d_gene: -
j_gene: TRBJ1-1
v_gene: TRBV7-8
abundance: -
CDR3aa: CASSFLSSEAFF
CDR3nt: TGTGCCAGCAGCTTCCTAAGCTCTGAAGCTTTCTTT

d_gene: TRBD2
j_gene: TRBJ2-1
v_gene: TRBV6-5
abundance: -
CDR3aa: CASSYRPGGYEQFF
CDR3nt: TGTGCCAGCAGTTACCGTCCGGGGGGTTATGAGCAGTTCTTC

d_gene: TRBD1
j_gene: TRBJ1-1
v_gene: TRBV29-1
abundance: -
CDR3aa: CSAGRDRGEAFF
CDR3nt: TGCAGCGCTGGGCGGGACAGGGGTGAAGCTTTCTTT

d_gene: -
j_gene: TRBJ2-3
v_gene: TRBV4-3
abundance: -
CDR3aa: CASSQDQGSTDTQYF
CDR3nt: TGCGCCAGCAGCCAAGATCAGGGCTCCACAGATACGCAGTATTTT

d_gene: TRBD1
j_gene: TRBJ1-1
v_gene: TRBV7-2
abundance: -
CDR3aa: CASSLDRGDTEAFF
CDR3nt: TGTGCCAGCAGCTTAGACAGGGGCGACACTGAAGCTTTCTTT

d_gene: -
j_gene: TRBJ1-2
v_gene: TRBV4-1
abundance: few
CDR3aa: CASSQDQVDSNYGYTF
CDR3nt: TGCGCCAGCAGCCAAGATCAGGTGGACAGCAACTATGGCTACACCTTC

d_gene: TRBD2
j_gene: TRBJ2-7
v_gene: TRBV2
abundance: -
CDR3aa: CASSGLAGGISYEQYF
CDR3nt: TGTGCCAGCAGTGGACTAGCGGGAGGGATCTCCTACGAGCAGTACTTC

d_gene: -
j_gene: TRBJ1-1
v_gene: TRBV7-2
abundance: -
CDR3aa: CASSPPAGRGIEAFF
CDR3nt: TGTGCCAGCAGCCCACCAGCCGGGAGGGGGATTGAAGCTTTCTTT

d_gene: TRBD1
j_gene: TRBJ2-5
v_gene: TRBV11-2
abundance: -
CDR3aa: CASSLGQGAAKLYQETQYF
CDR3nt: TGTGCCAGCAGCTTGGGACAGGGGGCAGCTAAGCTGTACCAAGAGACCCAGTACTTC

d_gene: TRBD1
j_gene: TRBJ1-5
v_gene: TRBV5-1
abundance: -
CDR3aa: CASSLDRDYSNQPQHF
CDR3nt: TGCGCCAGCAGCCTGGACAGGGATTATAGCAATCAGCCCCAGCATTTT

d_gene: -
j_gene: TRBJ2-7
v_gene: TRBV2
abundance: -
CDR3aa: CASSDRELEVSYEQYF
CDR3nt: TGTGCCAGCAGTGACCGGGAGCTCGAGGTTTCCTACGAGCAGTACTTC

d_gene: -
j_gene: TRBJ2-3
v_gene: TRBV4-2
abundance: -
CDR3aa: CASSTIKGDTDTQYF
CDR3nt: TGTGCCAGCAGCACTATAAAGGGAGATACAGATACGCAGTATTTT

d_gene: -
j_gene: TRBJ2-5
v_gene: TRBV6-1
abundance: -
CDR3aa: CASSDSVRPGEETQYF
CDR3nt: TGTGCCAGCAGTGATTCGGTTCGGCCAGGGGAAGAGACCCAGTACTTC

d_gene: TRBD1
j_gene: TRBJ1-4
v_gene: TRBV7-2
abundance: -
CDR3aa: CASSFRQGHNEKLFF
CDR3nt: TGTGCCAGCAGCTTTAGACAGGGACATAATGAAAAACTGTTTTTT

d_gene: TRBD2
j_gene: TRBJ2-5
v_gene: TRBV19
abundance: -
CDR3aa: CASSEGSGRAGETQYF
CDR3nt: TGTGCCAGTAGTGAAGGAAGCGGGAGGGCGGGAGAGACCCAGTACTTC

d_gene: -
j_gene: TRBJ2-5
v_gene: TRBV4-1
abundance: -
CDR3aa: CASSQVRQETQYF
CDR3nt: TGCGCCAGCAGCCAAGTTCGTCAAGAGACCCAGTACTTC

d_gene: TRBD2
j_gene: TRBJ2-7
v_gene: TRBV30
abundance: -
CDR3aa: CACSGLAGSYEQYF
CDR3nt: TGTGCCTGCAGCGGACTAGCGGGTTCCTACGAGCAGTACTTC

d_gene: TRBD2
j_gene: TRBJ2-3
v_gene: TRBV19
abundance: once
CDR3aa: CASSIGLAGATDTQYF
CDR3nt: TGTGCCAGTAGTATAGGTCTAGCGGGAGCCACAGATACGCAGTATTTT

d_gene: TRBD1
j_gene: TRBJ2-2
v_gene: TRBV29-1
abundance: -
CDR3aa: CSVRDRENTGELFF
CDR3nt: TGCAGCGTGCGGGACAGGGAGAACACCGGGGAGCTGTTTTTT

d_gene: -
j_gene: TRBJ1-2
v_gene: TRBV29-1
abundance: -
CDR3aa: CSVDAWNYGYTF
CDR3nt: TGCAGCGTTGACGCGTGGAACTATGGCTACACCTTC

d_gene: TRBD1
j_gene: TRBJ2-5
v_gene: TRBV28
abundance: -
CDR3aa: CASSPQGAVGQETQYF
CDR3nt: TGTGCCAGCAGCCCTCAGGGGGCGGTGGGCCAAGAGACCCAGTACTTC

d_gene: TRBD1
j_gene: TRBJ2-1
v_gene: TRBV7-6
abundance: -
CDR3aa: CASSSYRGKKNEQFF
CDR3nt: TGTGCCAGCAGCTCCTACAGGGGAAAGAAAAATGAGCAGTTCTTC

d_gene: TRBD1
j_gene: TRBJ1-3
v_gene: TRBV6-1
abundance: few
CDR3aa: CASSESRGLSTIYF
CDR3nt: TGTGCCAGCAGTGAATCCAGGGGGCTAAGCACCATATATTTT

d_gene: TRBD2
j_gene: TRBJ2-1
v_gene: TRBV5-1
abundance: -
CDR3aa: CASSLTSGSYNEQFF
CDR3nt: TGCGCCAGCAGCTTGACTAGCGGGAGTTACAATGAGCAGTTCTTC

d_gene: -
j_gene: TRBJ2-2
v_gene: TRBV4-2
abundance: -
CDR3aa: CASSQDPGTVTGELFF
CDR3nt: TGTGCCAGCAGCCAAGATCCGGGAACTGTCACCGGGGAGCTGTTTTTT

d_gene: TRBD2
j_gene: TRBJ2-3
v_gene: TRBV7-2
abundance: once
CDR3aa: CASSLESGGRDTQYF
CDR3nt: TGTGCCAGCAGCTTAGAGTCTGGCGGGAGGGATACGCAGTATTTT

d_gene: TRBD2
j_gene: TRBJ2-7
v_gene: TRBV10-1
abundance: -
CDR3aa: CASSESVAGDHEQYF
CDR3nt: TGCGCCAGCAGTGAGTCGGTAGCGGGAGACCACGAGCAGTACTTC

d_gene: -
j_gene: TRBJ1-1
v_gene: TRBV14
abundance: -
CDR3aa: CASSQKHRGTNTEAFF
CDR3nt: TGTGCCAGCAGCCAAAAGCATCGGGGTACCAACACTGAAGCTTTCTTT

d_gene: -
j_gene: TRBJ2-3
v_gene: TRBV5-6
abundance: -
CDR3aa: CASSLQGIFTDTQYF
CDR3nt: TGTGCCAGCAGCTTGCAGGGGATTTTCACAGATACGCAGTATTTT

d_gene: TRBD2
j_gene: TRBJ2-7
v_gene: TRBV2
abundance: -
CDR3aa: CASSFTSGISYEQYF
CDR3nt: TGTGCCAGCAGCTTCACTAGCGGGATCTCCTACGAGCAGTACTTC

d_gene: TRBD1
j_gene: TRBJ2-1
v_gene: TRBV11-2
abundance: -
CDR3aa: CASSLNTRDRVYNEQFF
CDR3nt: TGTGCCAGCAGCTTAAACACCCGGGACAGGGTTTACAATGAGCAGTTCTTC

d_gene: TRBD1
j_gene: TRBJ1-2
v_gene: TRBV5-6
abundance: few
CDR3aa: CASSLSDRGPHTF
CDR3nt: TGTGCCAGCAGCTTGAGTGACAGGGGGCCACACACCTTC

d_gene: TRBD2
j_gene: TRBJ2-1
v_gene: TRBV5-7
abundance: once
CDR3aa: CASSLGGGLAASYNEQFF
CDR3nt: TGTGCCAGCAGCTTGGGAGGGGGACTAGCGGCATCCTACAATGAGCAGTTCTTC

d_gene: TRBD2
j_gene: TRBJ2-1
v_gene: TRBV7-9
abundance: -
CDR3aa: CASSLQREGRGEQFF
CDR3nt: TGTGCCAGCAGCTTACAGCGGGAGGGCCGGGGTGAGCAGTTCTTC

d_gene: TRBD1
j_gene: TRBJ2-2
v_gene: TRBV9
abundance: -
CDR3aa: CASSVATGTGPGELFF
CDR3nt: TGTGCCAGCAGCGTAGCTACGGGGACAGGGCCAGGAGAGCTGTTTTTT

d_gene: -
j_gene: TRBJ2-5
v_gene: TRBV9
abundance: -
CDR3aa: CASSPGVGRGTKETQYF
CDR3nt: TGTGCCAGCAGCCCGGGCGTCGGAAGGGGGACCAAAGAGACCCAGTACTTC

d_gene: -
j_gene: TRBJ2-3
v_gene: TRBV4-2
abundance: -
CDR3aa: CASSQGAREADTQYF
CDR3nt: TGTGCCAGCAGCCAAGGGGCTAGGGAGGCAGATACGCAGTATTTT

d_gene: TRBD1
j_gene: TRBJ2-3
v_gene: TRBV14
abundance: -
CDR3aa: CASSQAGIQGATDTQYF
CDR3nt: TGTGCCAGCAGCCAAGCAGGAATACAGGGGGCCACAGATACGCAGTATTTT

d_gene: -
j_gene: TRBJ1-1
v_gene: TRBV11-3
abundance: -
CDR3aa: CASSLDIPRRRGNTEAFF
CDR3nt: TGTGCCAGCAGCTTAGATATCCCACGCCGCAGGGGGAACACTGAAGCTTTCTTT

d_gene: -
j_gene: TRBJ2-3
v_gene: TRBV29-1
abundance: -
CDR3aa: CSVERADTQYF
CDR3nt: TGCAGCGTTGAAAGAGCAGATACGCAGTATTTT

d_gene: -
j_gene: TRBJ1-2
v_gene: TRBV7-8
abundance: -
CDR3aa: CASSNRNYGYTF
CDR3nt: TGTGCCAGCAGCAACCGGAACTATGGCTACACCTTC

d_gene: TRBD1
j_gene: TRBJ2-2
v_gene: TRBV7-3
abundance: -
CDR3aa: CASSKDRPGGGELFF
CDR3nt: TGTGCCAGCAGCAAGGACAGGCCAGGGGGCGGGGAGCTGTTTTTT